The present T cell receptor (beta chain) was sequenced within a study of PD-L1 blockade in urothelial cancer. Study in general: Analyses were performed on blood at 3 weeks after treatment start (the second dose) and at 6 weeks.

Study-level findings and limits: Having blood TCR clonality under the median before treatment predicted better survival. In blood at 3 weeks, tumor-associated clones expanded more among patients with durable benefit.

Time point in this sample: pretreatment peripheral blood. TCRdb's table, derived via immunoSEQ multiplex PCR, lists solely in-frame clones and lacks some. The sample records some 40,000 clones, around nine tenths being singletons. About this clone: Its cognate antigen is unknown.

Trimming at V came to 5 bases and at J to 5 bases, leaving 7 bases not matched to a gene. The CDR3 sequence is 14 residues long. Per the germline V gene, CDR1 is MNHEY and CDR2 is SMNVEV (reference sequence). Source: PBMCs, taken around atezolizumab (anti-PD-L1) treatment. This TCR came from a donor over 35 with urothelial cancer. V and J are TRBV27 and TRBJ2-5; 8 bases fit TRBD1. The CDR3 region is CASSSRGRAETQYF. CDR3 nucleotide sequence: TGTGCCAGCAGTAGCAGGGGGCGCGCGGAGACCCAGTACTTC.